The 27 T cell receptor beta chains below come from one sample, sequenced in a study of graft-versus-host responses after intestinal transplantation. Profiling relied on immunoSEQ multiplex PCR, and the TCRdb table lists in-frame clones only, not all of them. This sample has over 80,000 clones; 86% occur once, and the top ten carry approximately 1.4%. The specimen was PBMCs, collected 255 days after intestinal transplant. The receptors were sampled from a human patient who received an intestinal transplant, so some T cells may come from the graft donor.

V is TRBV28 and J is TRBJ1-1, with D unresolved. CDR3 length: 13 amino acids. V was trimmed by 7 bases and J by 1 base, leaving 10 bases between them. The germline V gene encodes CDR1 MDHEN and CDR2 SYDVKM. CDR3 nucleotide sequence: TGTGCCAGCATAAACTCTGCGAACACTGAAGCTTTCTTT. It is translated as CASINSANTEAFF.

The chain has TRBV7-8 and TRBJ2-7; D might be TRBD1 or TRBD2, each matching 5 bases. Germline CDR1 reads SGHVS; CDR2 reads FQNEAQ. The germline V and J ends were trimmed by 2 bases and 3 bases, with 8 bases remaining between them. This CDR3 region has 13 residues. This CDR3 is CASSLPGSYEQYV. The CDR3 nucleotides are TGTGCCAGCAGCTTACCAGGGAGCTACGAGCAGTACGTC.

The CDR3 is CASSALVNPTNEQFF. In DNA form, the CDR3 reads TGTGCCAGTAGTGCACTTGTAAATCCCACTAATGAGCAGTTCTTC. The chain is built from TRBV19 and TRBJ2-1, with D unclear. Trimming pared 5 bases from V and 7 bases from J, leaving 18 bases between. CDR3 length: 15 residues. Germline V lookup: CDR1 LNHDA, CDR2 SQIVND (reference sequence).

This chain connects TRBV6-1 to TRBJ2-7; 8 nucleotides agree with TRBD1. V shed 7 bases and J 2 bases; nucleotides not matched to a gene: 7. There are 14 residues in the CDR3. The germline V gene has CDR1 MNHNS and CDR2 SASEGT. The chain's CDR3 is CASKPGQVTYEQYF. The CDR3 DNA follows: TGTGCCAGCAAACCGGGACAGGTGACCTACGAGCAGTACTTC.

The chain links TRBV5-1 to TRBJ2-7, with 7 bases aligning to TRBD1. The CDR3 loop spans 17 amino acids. The trim removed 4 bases at V and 0 bases at J, leaving 13 bases unmatched. CDR1 SGHRS and CDR2 YFSETQ come from the germline V gene. Here the CDR3 DNA reads TGCGCCAGCAGCATTCGACAGGGACGGGACGTCTCCTACGAGCAGTACTTC. Amino acid sequence: CASSIRQGRDVSYEQYF. The full variable domain, its missing parts supplied by reference TRBV5-1 and TRBJ2-7, is KAGVTQTPRYLIKTRGQQVTLSCSPISGHRSVSWYQQTPGQGLQFLFEYFSETQRNKGNFPGRFSGRQFSNSRSEMNVSTLELGDSALYLCASSIRQGRDVSYEQYFGPGTRLTVT.

The chain joins TRBV6-6 to TRBJ2-1; tentatively, D is TRBD2 (7 bases). V lost 4 bases and J 6 bases, leaving 19 bases between the germline ends. The length of the CDR3 is 16 residues. The germline CDR1 and CDR2 sequences are MNHNY and SVGAGI (reference sequence). CDR3: CASSSPLGGAGNEQFF. The DNA for the CDR3 is TGTGCCAGCAGTTCCCCCCTAGGGGGGGCGGGCAATGAGCAGTTCTTC.

The rearrangement joins TRBV27 to TRBJ1-1, with 7 bases fitting TRBD1. Germline CDR1 and CDR2: MNHEY and SMNVEV (reference sequence). The CDR3 is made up of 14 amino acids. The J segment lost 7 bases and the V segment lost 0 bases, leaving 5 bases of the junction unmatched. CDR3 DNA: TGTGCCAGCAGTTTATCAGGGGGCGCGGGTGAAGCTTTCTTT. Translated: CASSLSGGAGEAFF.

The chain links TRBV27 to TRBJ1-2, with D perhaps TRBD1 (6 bases). Germline CDR1 reads MNHEY; CDR2 reads SMNVEV (reference sequence). CDR3 length: 14 amino acids. Trimming took off 5 bases at V and 2 bases at J, with 12 bases between the two ends. For the CDR3, the DNA is TGTGCCAGCAGTATCAGGGGCCCAAACTATGGCTACACCTTC. This sequence encodes CASSIRGPNYGYTF.

This chain uses TRBV25-1 with TRBJ2-7, with 8 bases aligning to TRBD2. CDR1 is MGHDK, CDR2 SYGVNS, per germline. This CDR3 comprises 14 residues. With V trimmed by 8 bases and J by 4 bases, 10 bases remained unmatched. CDR3 DNA: TGTGCCAGCCGCCGGGAGGGGGGTATGTACGAGCAGTACTTC. This codes for CASRREGGMYEQYF.

The genes are TRBV6-1 and TRBJ2-5; tentative D call: TRBD2 (6 bases). Germline CDR1 and CDR2: MNHNS and SASEGT. V lost 0 bases to trimming and J lost 2 bases, with 10 bases between them. CDR3 length: 15 residues. The CDR3, as DNA: TGTGCCAGCAGTGAAGCTCTCGGGGGTCAAGAGACCCAGTACTTC. Translating gives CASSEALGGQETQYF.

The chain is built from TRBV7-9 and TRBJ1-4; 9 bases line up with TRBD1. This CDR3 spans 15 amino acids. Germline assignment: CDR1 SEHNR and CDR2 FQNEAQ (reference sequence). The ends lost 5 bases at V and 5 bases at J; junction bases unmatched: 6. The CDR3 DNA is TGTGCCAGCAGCCCCGGACAGGGGAGGAATGAAAAACTGTTTTTT. Translating gives CASSPGQGRNEKLFF.

The rearrangement uses TRBV21-1 and TRBJ2-2; TRBD1, the D gene given by the table, was not confirmed from the DNA. TRBV21-1 is tagged as a pseudogene. The CDR3 has 16 amino acids. CDR3 in DNA: TGTGCCAGCAGCAAAGAATCCGGCAGGTCGAACGGGGAGCTGTTTTTT. Translating gives CASSKESGRSNGELFF.

This clone has a single count. The chain carries TRBV11-2 and TRBJ2-7; 11 nucleotides agree with TRBD2. Germline V lookup: CDR1 SGHAT, CDR2 FQNNGV. Trimming removed 0 bases from V and 6 bases from J; junction bases left unmatched: 10. The CDR3 is 17 residues long. In nucleotides, the CDR3 is TGTGCCAGCAGCTTAGATCTACTAGCGGGAGCCGCTGGCGAGCAGTACTTC. Its protein is CASSLDLLAGAAGEQYF.

This clone was observed a single time. The chain carries TRBV28 and TRBJ2-2; D may be TRBD2 (6 bases). Trimming removed 3 bases from V and 3 bases from J, with 11 bases in between. The CDR3 runs 15 residues. CDR1 is MDHEN and CDR2 is SYDVKM in the germline V gene. Here the CDR3 reads CASSFGGLDTGELFF. In DNA form, the CDR3 reads TGTGCCAGCAGTTTTGGGGGACTTGACACCGGGGAGCTGTTTTTT.

This rearrangement joins TRBV13 to TRBJ2-1; D is possibly TRBD2 (6 bases). Germline V gene lookup returns CDR1 PRHDT and CDR2 FYEKMQ (reference sequence). V lost 1 base and J 7 bases, leaving 17 bases between the germline ends. The CDR3 has 16 residues. In DNA form, the CDR3 reads TGTGCCAGCAGCTTAGATCGGAGGGTAGGGCCAAATGAGCAGTTCTTC. Amino acid sequence: CASSLDRRVGPNEQFF.

The chain couples TRBV19 to TRBJ1-3; D gene uncertain. CDR3 length equals 14 residues. Trimming stripped 3 bases from V and 3 bases from J, with 9 bases between. Germline-derived CDR1 and CDR2 are LNHDA and SQIVND (reference sequence). The CDR3 loop reads CASSMNADGNTIYF. As DNA, the CDR3 is TGTGCCAGTAGTATGAATGCGGATGGAAACACCATATATTTT. Variable domain in full (rest from reference TRBV19 and TRBJ1-3): DGGITQSPKYLFRKEGQNVTLSCEQNLNHDAMYWYRQDPGQGLRLIYYSQIVNDFQKGDIAEGYSVSREKKESFPLTVTSAQKNPTAFYLCASSMNADGNTIYFGEGSWLTVV.

The chain has TRBV6-5 and TRBJ2-2; a possible D gene is TRBD1 (5 bases). Germline V gene sequence: CDR1 MNHEY, CDR2 SVGAGI. With 10 bases removed from V and 5 bases from J, the gap between germline ends came to 14 bases. CDR3 length equals 13 residues. The CDR3 here is CATKGSATGELFF. CDR3 nucleotides: TGTGCCACTAAGGGGTCGGCGACCGGGGAGCTGTTTTTT.

There are a few counts of this clone. The chain joins TRBV6-6 to TRBJ1-1; the D is unclear. The V and J ends lost 7 bases and 4 bases respectively, with 7 bases between them. This CDR3 is 11 amino acids long. The germline gives CDR1 MNHNY, CDR2 SVGAGI (reference sequence). The CDR3 DNA is TGTGCCAGCATTCAGAGCACTGAAGCTTTCTTT. This gives the protein CASIQSTEAFF.

This clone appeared once. The genes are TRBV5-8 and TRBJ2-7; 7 bases are a match to TRBD1. CDR3 length: 14 amino acids. Germline lookup yields CDR1 SGHTS and CDR2 YDEGEE. After removal of 0 bases from V and 2 bases from J, the junction contained 2 bases not matched to a gene. The CDR3 nucleotides read TGTGCCAGCAGCTTGGGACAGGGTCCCTACGAGCAGTACTTC. Protein product: CASSLGQGPYEQYF.

This sequence joins TRBV15 and TRBJ2-7; D is uncertain. The V end lost 0 bases, the J end lost 2 bases, and 11 bases lay between the germline ends. Germline values: CDR1 LNHNV, CDR2 YYDKDF (reference sequence). The CDR3 consists of 15 residues. This CDR3 is CATSRDKNGAYEQYF. In DNA, the CDR3 is TGTGCCACCAGCAGAGATAAGAACGGTGCCTACGAGCAGTACTTC.

The chain has TRBV9 and TRBJ2-2; maybe TRBD1 (6 bases). This CDR3 contains 16 residues. Germline V gene data show CDR1 as SGDLS and CDR2 as YYNGEE. Trimming cost V 3 bases and J 4 bases, with 16 bases left between them. CDR3 sequence: CASSADHRVGTGELFF. The CDR3 nucleotides read TGTGCCAGCAGCGCGGACCACAGGGTGGGCACCGGGGAGCTGTTTTTT.

The chain uses TRBV5-6 and TRBJ1-2; D ambiguous. The CDR3 is made up of 12 amino acids. In germline, CDR1 is SGHDT, CDR2 YYEEEE. V shed 0 bases and J shed 2 bases, with 2 bases lying between them. The CDR3 DNA reads TGTGCCAGCAGCTTGGACAACTATGGCTACACCTTC. This sequence encodes CASSLDNYGYTF.

This rearrangement joins TRBV15 to TRBJ2-1, with 8 bases aligning to TRBD2. This CDR3 is built from 16 residues. Germline V lookup: CDR1 LNHNV, CDR2 YYDKDF (reference sequence). The trim removed 0 bases at V and 7 bases at J, leaving 8 bases unmatched. CDR3 DNA sequence: TGTGCCACCAGCAGAGATGGGGGGCGGGGGGCAAATGAGCAGTTCTTC. Its protein is CATSRDGGRGANEQFF.

The V call is TRBV13, the J call TRBJ2-1; D unclear. Germline assignment: CDR1 PRHDT and CDR2 FYEKMQ (reference sequence). V lost 0 bases and J lost 0, with 6 bases in between. There are 15 residues in the CDR3. The CDR3 DNA is TGTGCCAGCAGCTTAGGCGATAGCTCCTACAATGAGCAGTTCTTC. This codes for CASSLGDSSYNEQFF. The whole variable domain, remainder taken from reference TRBV13 and TRBJ2-1, is AAGVIQSPRHLIKEKRETATLKCYPIPRHDTVYWYQQGPGQDPQFLISFYEKMQSDKGSIPDRFSAQQFSDYHSELNMSSLELGDSALYFCASSLGDSSYNEQFFGPGTRLTVL.

The J gene is TRBJ2-7, the V gene TRBV7-6; 7 positions match TRBD1. The V gene end was trimmed by 0 bases and the J gene end by 4 bases; junction bases not matched to a gene: 6. The CDR3 has 15 amino acids. Germline loops: CDR1 SGHVS, CDR2 FNYEAQ. The CDR3 loop is CASSLAQGNPYEQYF. The CDR3 DNA follows: TGTGCCAGCAGCTTAGCACAGGGGAATCCATACGAGCAGTACTTC.

V and J are TRBV5-6 and TRBJ1-1, with no clear D. Trimming left V 2 bases short and J 2 bases short, with 10 bases between. Germline CDR1 SGHDT, CDR2 YYEEEE. The CDR3 consists of 14 residues. The CDR3 DNA follows: TGTGCCAGCAGCTTTATGATTGGAAACACTGAAGCTTTCTTT. The encoded protein is CASSFMIGNTEAFF.

This rearrangement joins TRBV5-1 to TRBJ2-1, with 12 nucleotides matching TRBD2. The germline V gene encodes CDR1 SGHRS and CDR2 YFSETQ. V dropped 5 bases and J dropped 8; count of bases not matched to a gene: 8. The CDR3 consists of 15 residues. CDR3 sequence reads: CASRFRLAGEDEQFF. In DNA form, the CDR3 reads TGCGCCAGCAGGTTCCGACTAGCGGGGGAGGATGAGCAGTTCTTC.